This TCR beta chain was obtained from a study of cytomegalovirus exposure and HLA in healthy donors. With respect to this clone: What it binds is unknown.

Broader study findings: CMV antigen specificity was confirmed in vitro for a few CMV-associated chains.

Sequencing used immunoSEQ multiplex PCR; TCRdb keeps in-frame clones, though not all of them. This sample yields roughly 150,000 clones, of which 86% are seen a single time; 2% to 2.5% belongs to the top ten. CDR1 and CDR2 from the germline V gene are LNHNV and YYDKDF (reference sequence). The trim removed 3 bases at V and 6 bases at J, leaving 13 bases unmatched. This CDR3 has 16 amino acids. The TCR sequence derives from a woman aged 18-30 years in good health and CMV-seronegative. V is TRBV15 and J is TRBJ1-1; 7 bases map to TRBD1. Sequencing was done on a sample of PBMCs. The CDR3 region is CATSSPTGVLGAEAFF. The CDR3 DNA follows: TGTGCCACCAGCAGCCCCACAGGGGTCCTCGGGGCTGAAGCTTTCTTT.